This T cell receptor beta chain was retrieved from a study of cytomegalovirus exposure and HLA in healthy donors. As to this clone: Its target is unknown.

A multiplex PCR was run with 60 Vbeta primers and 13 Jbeta primers. Using immunoSEQ multiplex PCR, the repertoire was profiled, and TCRdb retains in-frame clones only, with some absent. The data hold roughly 130,000 clones, with 75% to 85% observed a single time. Findings of the study overall: CMV antigen specificity of a few CMV-associated chains was confirmed in vitro. An analysis was carried out later, and it reportedly showed fewer N-insertions in an Asian-associated ancestry cluster than the roughly 700-donor mean. In a later analysis, at a false discovery rate of 0.05, under 20,000 TCR beta sequences were associated with HLA alleles.

This CDR3 has 15 residues. The junction had 6 bases not matched to a gene; V was cut back by 4 bases and J by 3 bases. Germline V CDR1 and CDR2: MDHEN, SYDVKM. The chain carries TRBV28 and TRBJ2-3; 8 bases are shared with TRBD2. Sequencing used PBMCs. The clonotype was recovered from a man in his forties in good health and CMV-seronegative. The CDR3 region has the DNA TGTGCCAGCAGTTCAAGCGGGAGTGGTACAGATACGCAGTATTTT. Translating gives CASSSSGSGTDTQYF.